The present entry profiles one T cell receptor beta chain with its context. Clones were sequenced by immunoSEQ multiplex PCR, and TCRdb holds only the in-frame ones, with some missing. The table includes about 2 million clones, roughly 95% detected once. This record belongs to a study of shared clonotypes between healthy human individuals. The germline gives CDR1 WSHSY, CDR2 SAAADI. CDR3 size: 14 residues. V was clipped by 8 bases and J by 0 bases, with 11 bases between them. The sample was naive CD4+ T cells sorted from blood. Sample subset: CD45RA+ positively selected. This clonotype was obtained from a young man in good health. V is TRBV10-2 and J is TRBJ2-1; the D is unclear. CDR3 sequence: CASQFSSSYNEQFF. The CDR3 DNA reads TGCGCCAGCCAATTCTCGAGCTCCTACAATGAGCAGTTCTTC.